Listed here are 10 T cell receptor beta chains from one sample, sequenced in a study of chemoradiotherapy in HPV16-positive cancers. The repertoire was sequenced with immunoSEQ multiplex PCR; TCRdb's copy has only in-frame clones and lacks some. Altogether 8,000 to 10,000 clones are present, 71% being singletons, with the ten largest covering around 8.4%. Sampling was conducted from a patient who underwent chemoradiotherapy. Receptor source: a human donor with HPV-associated anogenital cancer.

This chain connects TRBV7-2 to TRBJ1-2, with TRBD1 as a possible D gene (5 bases). There are 15 residues in the CDR3. Germline CDR1 and CDR2: SGHTA and FQGNSA. V was pared by 5 bases and J by 6 bases, with 19 bases between. Here the CDR3 DNA reads TGTGCCAGCAGCAACGGGATTGACAGAACTGATGGCTACACCTTC. Its protein product is CASSNGIDRTDGYTF.

The chain links TRBV19 to TRBJ2-7; tentative D call: TRBD1 (5 bases). V shed 3 bases and J shed 0 bases, with 9 bases lying between them. The CDR3 runs 14 residues. CDR1 and CDR2 (germline): LNHDA, SQIVND (reference sequence). The DNA of the CDR3 is TGTGCCAGTAGTATCGCCACAGGCTCCTACGAGCAGTACTTC. It translates to CASSIATGSYEQYF.

The rearrangement links TRBV11-2 to TRBJ2-3; 12 nucleotides agree with TRBD1. Trimming took 4 bases from V and 0 from J; bases not matched to a gene: 8. Germline loops: CDR1 SGHAT, CDR2 FQNNGV. The CDR3 is made up of 18 amino acids. Here the CDR3 DNA reads TGTGCCAGCAGCTCGACGGGACAGGGGGCTTGGAGCACAGATACGCAGTATTTT. Translating it yields CASSSTGQGAWSTDTQYF.

This chain connects TRBV11-2 to TRBJ2-5, with 10 bases identical to TRBD2. The germline CDR1 and CDR2 sequences are SGHAT and FQNNGV. J lost 4 bases, V lost 5 bases, and 10 bases had no gene match. This CDR3 contains 16 residues. CDR3 in DNA: TGTGCCAGCAGCAACCAGCTAGAGCGGGGGGGAGAGACCCAGTACTTC. Translating gives CASSNQLERGGETQYF.

V and J are TRBV27 and TRBJ1-2; the D is unclear. CDR1 is MNHEY, CDR2 SMNVEV, per germline (reference sequence). The V end was cut by 6 bases, the J end by 3 bases, with 14 bases between. This CDR3 has 14 residues. The CDR3 bases are TGTGCCAGCAGAACTCCAGAGGATTACTATGGCTACACCTTC. Protein product: CASRTPEDYYGYTF.

The CDR3 nucleotides are TGTGCCAGCATGAGTGACAGGTACAATGAGCAGTTCTTC. Translating it yields CASMSDRYNEQFF. The chain has TRBV2 and TRBJ2-1; D perhaps matches TRBD1 (6 bases). Trimming stripped 7 bases from V and 4 bases from J, with 11 bases between. The CDR3 totals 13 residues. Germline V CDR1 and CDR2: SNHLY, FYNNEI.

This clone qualifies as medium-sized (0.01 to 0.1%). CDR3 sequence (DNA): TGTGCCAGCTCACCCCCGGACACCCCCTACGAGCAGTACTTC. It codes for CASSPPDTPYEQYF. The chain has TRBV18 and TRBJ2-7; D may be TRBD1 (5 bases). Germline CDR1 is KGHSH and CDR2 is LQKENI. Trimming stripped 3 bases from V and 2 bases from J, with 11 bases between. CDR3 size: 14 residues.

The CDR3 nucleotides are TGCGCCAGCAGCTTTTTGGGCAGGGATGACACTGAAGCTTTCTTT. Translated: CASSFLGRDDTEAFF. This chain uses TRBV5-1 with TRBJ1-1, with a weak D call TRBD1 (5 bases). The CDR3 loop spans 15 amino acids. V shed 2 bases and J shed 3 bases, with 14 bases lying between them. Germline V gene sequence: CDR1 SGHRS, CDR2 YFSETQ.

The DNA of the CDR3 is TGTGCCAGCAGCTTGAGGCAGGGGGCCTACGAGCAGTACTTC. It codes for CASSLRQGAYEQYF. The rearrangement joins TRBV5-6 to TRBJ2-7; 7 bases fit TRBD1. The CDR3 spans 14 residues. V was clipped by 1 base and J by 2 bases; unmatched bases: 3. Germline V gives CDR1 SGHDT, CDR2 YYEEEE.

The chain couples TRBV10-3 to TRBJ2-2; 7 bases are shared with TRBD1. CDR1 is ENHRY and CDR2 is SYGVKD in the germline V gene. The J segment lost 0 bases and the V segment lost 4 bases, leaving 5 bases of the junction unmatched. This CDR3 comprises 16 residues. The CDR3 sequence: CAISAGQSTNTGELFF. Written as DNA, the CDR3 is TGTGCCATCAGTGCGGGACAGAGTACGAACACCGGGGAGCTGTTTTTT.